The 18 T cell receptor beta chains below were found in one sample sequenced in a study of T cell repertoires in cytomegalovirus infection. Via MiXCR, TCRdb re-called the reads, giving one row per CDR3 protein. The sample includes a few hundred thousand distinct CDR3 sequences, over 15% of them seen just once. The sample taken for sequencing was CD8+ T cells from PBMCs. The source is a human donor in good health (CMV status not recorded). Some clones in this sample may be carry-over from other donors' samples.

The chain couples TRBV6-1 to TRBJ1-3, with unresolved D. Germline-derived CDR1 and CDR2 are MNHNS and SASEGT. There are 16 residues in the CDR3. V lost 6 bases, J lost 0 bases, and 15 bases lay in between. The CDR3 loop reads CASRRPQISSGNTIYF. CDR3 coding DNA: TGTGCCAGCAGGCGACCGCAGATCTCCTCTGGAAACACCATATATTTT.

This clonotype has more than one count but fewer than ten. CDR3: CASSQDSQAGVYEQYF. The DNA for the CDR3 is TGCGCCAGCAGCCAAGATAGCCAGGCGGGAGTCTACGAGCAGTACTTC. This chain links TRBV4-1 with TRBJ2-7; TRBD2 agrees at 7 bases. The V gene end was trimmed by 0 bases and the J gene end by 3 bases; junction bases not matched to a gene: 8. The CDR3 length is 16 residues. Per the germline V gene, CDR1 is MGHRA and CDR2 is YSYEKL.

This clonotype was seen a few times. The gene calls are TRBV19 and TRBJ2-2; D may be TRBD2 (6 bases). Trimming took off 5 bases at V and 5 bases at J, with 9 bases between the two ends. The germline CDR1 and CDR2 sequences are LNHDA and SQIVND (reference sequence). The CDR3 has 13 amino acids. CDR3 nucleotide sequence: TGTGCCAGTAGTGTCCTAGCGACCGGGGAGCTGTTTTTT. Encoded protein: CASSVLATGELFF.

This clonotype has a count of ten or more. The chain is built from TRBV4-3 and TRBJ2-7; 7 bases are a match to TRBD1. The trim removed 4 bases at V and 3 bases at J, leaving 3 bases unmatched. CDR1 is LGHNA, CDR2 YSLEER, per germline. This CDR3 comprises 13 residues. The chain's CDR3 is CASSPWTGYEQYF. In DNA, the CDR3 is TGCGCCAGCAGCCCTTGGACAGGCTACGAGCAGTACTTC.

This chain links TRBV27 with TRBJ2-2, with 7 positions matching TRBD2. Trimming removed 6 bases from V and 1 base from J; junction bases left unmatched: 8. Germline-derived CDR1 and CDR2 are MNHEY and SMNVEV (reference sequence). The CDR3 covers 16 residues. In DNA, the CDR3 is TGTGCCAGCAGCCCACGGGGGGACTGGAACACCGGGGAGCTGTTTTTT. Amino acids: CASSPRGDWNTGELFF.

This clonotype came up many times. The CDR3 sequence is CASSDGTGPLHF. The CDR3 DNA sequence: TGTGCCAGCAGTGACGGTACAGGCCCCCTCCACTTT. This sequence joins TRBV7-8 and TRBJ1-6; the D gene is possibly TRBD1 (5 bases). The CDR3 totals 12 residues. In germline, CDR1 is SGHVS, CDR2 FQNEAQ. Between the trimmed V and J ends, which lost 6 bases and 13 bases, there was a span of 13 bases.

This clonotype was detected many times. CDR3 sequence reads: CASSSGGADEQYF. The CDR3 DNA sequence: TGTGCCAGCAGCTCCGGGGGGGCCGACGAGCAGTACTTC. The genes are TRBV5-5 and TRBJ2-7, with TRBD2 matching 8 bases. There are 13 residues in the CDR3. The V gene end was trimmed by 3 bases and the J gene end by 5 bases; junction bases not matched to a gene: 4. The germline CDR1 and CDR2 sequences are SGHKS and YYEKEE (reference sequence).

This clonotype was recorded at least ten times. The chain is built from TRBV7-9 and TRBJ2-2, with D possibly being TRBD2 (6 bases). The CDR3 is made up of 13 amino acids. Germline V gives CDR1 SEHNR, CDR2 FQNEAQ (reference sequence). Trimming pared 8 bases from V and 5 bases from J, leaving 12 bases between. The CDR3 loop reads CASGSGRTGELFF. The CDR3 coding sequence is TGTGCCAGCGGTTCGGGGAGGACCGGGGAGCTGTTTTTT.

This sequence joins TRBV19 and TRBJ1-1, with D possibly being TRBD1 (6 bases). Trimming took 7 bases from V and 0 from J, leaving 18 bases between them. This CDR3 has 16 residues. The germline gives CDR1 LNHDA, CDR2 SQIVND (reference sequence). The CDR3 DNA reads TGTGCCAGTACCCTCGGGACATCCGGATTGAACACTGAAGCTTTCTTT. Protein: CASTLGTSGLNTEAFF.

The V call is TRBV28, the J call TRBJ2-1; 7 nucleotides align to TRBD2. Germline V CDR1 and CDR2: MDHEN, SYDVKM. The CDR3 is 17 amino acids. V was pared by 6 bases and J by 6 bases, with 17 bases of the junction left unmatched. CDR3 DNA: TGTGCCAGCAGGACAGAGGAGGGCGGGGGTTCCATCAATGAGCAGTTCTTC. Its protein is CASRTEEGGGSINEQFF.

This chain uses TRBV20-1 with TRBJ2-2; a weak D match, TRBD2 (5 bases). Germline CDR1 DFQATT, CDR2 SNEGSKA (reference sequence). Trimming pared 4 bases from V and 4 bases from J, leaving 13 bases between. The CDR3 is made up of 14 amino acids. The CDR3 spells CSAKDRGLTGELFF. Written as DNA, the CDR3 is TGCAGTGCTAAGGATCGTGGACTCACCGGGGAGCTGTTTTTT.

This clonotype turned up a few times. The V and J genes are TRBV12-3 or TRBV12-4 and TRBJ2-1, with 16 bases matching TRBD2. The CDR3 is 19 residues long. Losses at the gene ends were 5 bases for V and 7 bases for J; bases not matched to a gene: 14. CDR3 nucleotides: TGTGCCAGCAGTCCGGGCCCTAGGGGGACTAGCGGGGGGGGGAATGAGCAGTTCTTC. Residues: CASSPGPRGTSGGGNEQFF.

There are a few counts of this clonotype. Written as DNA, the CDR3 is TGCAGTGCTGTGGCAGGGGGCGTTAACTATGGCTACACCTTC. Amino acid sequence: CSAVAGGVNYGYTF. The gene calls are TRBV20-1 and TRBJ1-2, with TRBD1 identical over 8 bases. From germline, CDR1 is DFQATT and CDR2 SNEGSKA (reference sequence). J lost 1 base, V lost 5 bases, and 6 bases had no gene match. This CDR3 is 14 amino acids long.

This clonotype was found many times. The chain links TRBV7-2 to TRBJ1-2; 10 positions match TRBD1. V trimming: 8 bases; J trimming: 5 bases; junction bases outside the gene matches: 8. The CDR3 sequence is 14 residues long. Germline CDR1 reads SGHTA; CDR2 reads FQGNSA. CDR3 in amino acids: CASETGGFGYGYTF. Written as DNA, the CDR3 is TGTGCCAGCGAGACAGGGGGCTTTGGATATGGCTACACCTTC.

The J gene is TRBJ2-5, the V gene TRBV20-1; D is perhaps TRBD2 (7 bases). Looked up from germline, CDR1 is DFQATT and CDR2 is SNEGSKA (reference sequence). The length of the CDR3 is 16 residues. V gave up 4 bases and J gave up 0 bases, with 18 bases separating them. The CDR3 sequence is CSAIEVGGGYQETQYF. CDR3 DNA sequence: TGCAGTGCTATCGAGGTGGGCGGGGGCTACCAAGAGACCCAGTACTTC.

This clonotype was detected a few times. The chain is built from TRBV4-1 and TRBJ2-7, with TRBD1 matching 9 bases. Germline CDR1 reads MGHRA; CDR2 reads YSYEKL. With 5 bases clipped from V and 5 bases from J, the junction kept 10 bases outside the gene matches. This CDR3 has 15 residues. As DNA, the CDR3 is TGCGCCAGCAGCTGGACCGGGACAGGGAGCCACGAGCAGTACTTC. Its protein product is CASSWTGTGSHEQYF.

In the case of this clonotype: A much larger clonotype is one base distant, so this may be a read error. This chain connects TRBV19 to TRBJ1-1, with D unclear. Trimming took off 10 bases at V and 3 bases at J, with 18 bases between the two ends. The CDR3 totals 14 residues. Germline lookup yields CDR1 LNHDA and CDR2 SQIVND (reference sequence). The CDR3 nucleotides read TGTGCCACCTCTACTGAGGGTGGGTACACTGAAGCTTTCTTT. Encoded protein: CATSTEGGYTEAFF.

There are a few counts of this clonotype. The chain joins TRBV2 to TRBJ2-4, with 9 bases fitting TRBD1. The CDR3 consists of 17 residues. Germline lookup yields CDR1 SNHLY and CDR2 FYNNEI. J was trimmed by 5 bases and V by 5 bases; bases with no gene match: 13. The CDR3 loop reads CASSPLRTGEGENIQYF. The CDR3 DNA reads TGTGCCAGCAGTCCGTTAAGGACAGGGGAGGGGGAAAACATTCAGTACTTC.